This T cell receptor (beta chain) was observed in a study of shared clonotypes between healthy human individuals. Method: immunoSEQ multiplex PCR; TCRdb's copy keeps in-frame clones and lacks some. Among some 2 million clones, 85% to 95% were seen once, and the ten largest hold 0.1% to 0.15%. This CDR3 is 15 amino acids long. The germline V gene has CDR1 PRHDT and CDR2 FYEKMQ (reference sequence). V lost 1 base and J lost 3, with 13 bases in between. This TCR was recovered from a man between 18 and 35 years old in good health. Sequenced material: naive CD4+ T cells sorted from blood. Specified subset: CD45RA+ positively selected. This rearrangement joins TRBV13 to TRBJ2-7, with D uncertain. The CDR3 loop is CASSLAQKSGYEQYF. DNA for the CDR3: TGTGCCAGCAGCTTAGCCCAAAAGTCCGGCTACGAGCAGTACTTC.